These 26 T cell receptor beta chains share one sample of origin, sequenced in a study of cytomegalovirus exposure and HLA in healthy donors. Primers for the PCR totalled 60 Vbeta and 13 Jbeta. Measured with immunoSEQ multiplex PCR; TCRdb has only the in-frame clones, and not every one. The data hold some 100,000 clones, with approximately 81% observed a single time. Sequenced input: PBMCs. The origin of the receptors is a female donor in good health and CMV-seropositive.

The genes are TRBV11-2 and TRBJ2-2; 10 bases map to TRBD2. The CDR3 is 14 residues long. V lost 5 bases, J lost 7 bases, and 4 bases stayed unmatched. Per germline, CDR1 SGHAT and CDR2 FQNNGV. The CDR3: CASSHLAGVGELFF. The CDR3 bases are TGTGCCAGCAGCCATCTAGCGGGGGTCGGGGAGCTGTTTTTT.

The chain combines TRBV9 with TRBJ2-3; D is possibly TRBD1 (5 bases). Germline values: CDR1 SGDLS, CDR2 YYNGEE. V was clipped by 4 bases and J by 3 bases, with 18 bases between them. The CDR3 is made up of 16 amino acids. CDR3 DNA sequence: TGTGCCAGCAGCTTCACCCTCCAGGGCGTTACAGATACGCAGTATTTT. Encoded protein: CASSFTLQGVTDTQYF.

The CDR3 region is CASGRIAGVEQYF. The CDR3, as DNA: TGTGCCAGCGGGCGAATAGCGGGGGTGGAGCAGTACTTC. The chain joins TRBV7-9 to TRBJ2-7; 9 bases map to TRBD2. CDR3 length: 13 residues. Germline V gene sequence: CDR1 SEHNR, CDR2 FQNEAQ (reference sequence). V lost 8 bases and J lost 7; bases outside the gene matches: 9. Based on the CDR3 plus reference TRBV7-9 and TRBJ2-7, the full variable domain is DTGVSQNPRHKITKRGQNVTFRCDPISEHNRLYWYRQTLGQGPEFLTYFQNEAQLEKSRLLSDRFSAERPKGSFSTLEIQRTEQGDSAMYLCASGRIAGVEQYFGPGTRLTVT.

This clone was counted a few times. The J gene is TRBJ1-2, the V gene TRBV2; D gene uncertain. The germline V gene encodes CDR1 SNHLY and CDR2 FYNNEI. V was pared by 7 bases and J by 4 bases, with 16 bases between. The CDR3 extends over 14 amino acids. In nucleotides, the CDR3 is TGTGCCAGCAAGAATACGACTTCTGGCTATGGCTACACCTTC. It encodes CASKNTTSGYGYTF.

CDR3 in amino acids: CASRYLTGRSTEAFF. The CDR3 DNA follows: TGTGCCAGCAGGTATCTTACAGGGCGGAGCACTGAAGCTTTCTTT. The chain carries TRBV2 and TRBJ1-1; tentatively, D is TRBD1 (6 bases). V gave up 6 bases and J gave up 4 bases, with 18 bases separating them. In germline, CDR1 is SNHLY, CDR2 FYNNEI. The CDR3 has 15 residues.

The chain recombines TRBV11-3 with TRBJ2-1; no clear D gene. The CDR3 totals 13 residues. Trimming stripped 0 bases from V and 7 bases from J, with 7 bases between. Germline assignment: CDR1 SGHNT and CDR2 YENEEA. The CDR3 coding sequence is TGTGCCAGCAGCTTAGATAGAGGTAATGAGCAGTTCTTC. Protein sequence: CASSLDRGNEQFF.

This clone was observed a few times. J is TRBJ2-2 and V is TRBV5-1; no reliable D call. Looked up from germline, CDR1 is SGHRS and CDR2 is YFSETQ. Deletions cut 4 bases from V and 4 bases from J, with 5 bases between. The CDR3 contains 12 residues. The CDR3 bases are TGCGCCAGCAGCCCAGGCACCGGGGAGCTGTTTTTT. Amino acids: CASSPGTGELFF.

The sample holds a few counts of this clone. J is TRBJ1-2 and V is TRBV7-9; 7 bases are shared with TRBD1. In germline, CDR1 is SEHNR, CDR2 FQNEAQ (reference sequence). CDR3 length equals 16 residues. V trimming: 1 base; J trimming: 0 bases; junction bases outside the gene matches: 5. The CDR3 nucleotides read TGTGCCAGCAGCTTAGTTGGACAGGATCCTAACTATGGCTACACCTTC. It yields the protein CASSLVGQDPNYGYTF.

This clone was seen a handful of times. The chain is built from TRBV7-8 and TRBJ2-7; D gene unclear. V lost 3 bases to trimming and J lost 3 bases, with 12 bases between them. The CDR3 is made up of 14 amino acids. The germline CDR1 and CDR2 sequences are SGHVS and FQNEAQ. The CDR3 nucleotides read TGTGCCAGCAGCTTCACAGTTAACGTCTACGAGCAGTACTTC. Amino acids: CASSFTVNVYEQYF.

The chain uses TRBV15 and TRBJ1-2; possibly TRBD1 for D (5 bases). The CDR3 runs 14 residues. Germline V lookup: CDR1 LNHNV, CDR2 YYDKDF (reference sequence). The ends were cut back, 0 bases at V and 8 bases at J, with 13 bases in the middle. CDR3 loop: CATSREGQGYGYTF. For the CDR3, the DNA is TGTGCCACCAGCAGAGAGGGTCAGGGATACGGCTACACCTTC.

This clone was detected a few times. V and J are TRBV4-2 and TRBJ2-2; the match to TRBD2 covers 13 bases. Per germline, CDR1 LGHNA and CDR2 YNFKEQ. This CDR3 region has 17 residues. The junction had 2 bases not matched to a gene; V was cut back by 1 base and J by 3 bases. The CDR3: CASSQAGLAGDTGELFF. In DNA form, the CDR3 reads TGTGCCAGCAGCCAAGCCGGACTAGCGGGAGACACCGGGGAGCTGTTTTTT.

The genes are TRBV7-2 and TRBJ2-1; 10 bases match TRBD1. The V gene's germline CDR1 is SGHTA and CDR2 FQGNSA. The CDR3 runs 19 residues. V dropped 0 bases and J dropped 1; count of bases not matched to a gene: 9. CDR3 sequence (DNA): TGTGCCAGCAGCTTAGCTCGGGACAGGGGTTTGAAGTCCTACAATGAGCAGTTCTTC. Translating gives CASSLARDRGLKSYNEQFF.

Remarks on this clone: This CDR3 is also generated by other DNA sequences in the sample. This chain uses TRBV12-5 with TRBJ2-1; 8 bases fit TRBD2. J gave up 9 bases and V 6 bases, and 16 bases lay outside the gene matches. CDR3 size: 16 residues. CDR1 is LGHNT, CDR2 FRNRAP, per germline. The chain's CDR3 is CASGSTSGRNHGEQFF. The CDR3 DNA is TGTGCTAGTGGCTCCACTAGCGGCCGAAACCATGGTGAGCAGTTCTTC.

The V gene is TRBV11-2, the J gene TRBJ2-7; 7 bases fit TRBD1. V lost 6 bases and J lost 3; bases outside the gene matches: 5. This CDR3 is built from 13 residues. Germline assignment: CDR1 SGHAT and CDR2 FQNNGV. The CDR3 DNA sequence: TGTGCCAGCAGTAAAGGGACAGACTACGAGCAGTACTTC. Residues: CASSKGTDYEQYF. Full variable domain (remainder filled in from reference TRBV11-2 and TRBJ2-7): EAGVAQSPRYKIIEKRQSVAFWCNPISGHATLYWYQQILGQGPKLLIQFQNNGVVDDSQLPKDRFSAERLKGVDSTLKIQPAKLEDSAVYLCASSKGTDYEQYFGPGTRLTVT.

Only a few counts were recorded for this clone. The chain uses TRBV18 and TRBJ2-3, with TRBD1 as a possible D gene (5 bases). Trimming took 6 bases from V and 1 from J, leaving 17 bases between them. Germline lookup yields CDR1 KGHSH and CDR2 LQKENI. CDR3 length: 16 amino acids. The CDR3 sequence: CASSTFAGPGTDTQYF. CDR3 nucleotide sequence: TGTGCCAGCTCTACCTTCGCAGGGCCAGGCACAGATACGCAGTATTTT.

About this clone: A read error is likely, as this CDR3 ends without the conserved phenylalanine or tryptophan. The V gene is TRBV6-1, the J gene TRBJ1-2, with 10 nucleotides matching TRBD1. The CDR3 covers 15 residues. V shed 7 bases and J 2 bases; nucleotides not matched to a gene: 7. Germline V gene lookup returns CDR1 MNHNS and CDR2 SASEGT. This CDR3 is CASNPTGGANYGYTL. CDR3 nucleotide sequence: TGTGCCAGCAATCCGACAGGGGGCGCAAACTATGGCTACACCCTC.

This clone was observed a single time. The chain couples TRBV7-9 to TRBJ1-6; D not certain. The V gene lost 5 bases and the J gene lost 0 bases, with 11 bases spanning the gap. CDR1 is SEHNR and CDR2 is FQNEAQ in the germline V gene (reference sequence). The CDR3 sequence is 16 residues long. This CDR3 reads CASSHSRSSYNSPLHF. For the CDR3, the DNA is TGTGCCAGCAGCCACAGCCGAAGCTCCTATAATTCACCCCTCCACTTT.

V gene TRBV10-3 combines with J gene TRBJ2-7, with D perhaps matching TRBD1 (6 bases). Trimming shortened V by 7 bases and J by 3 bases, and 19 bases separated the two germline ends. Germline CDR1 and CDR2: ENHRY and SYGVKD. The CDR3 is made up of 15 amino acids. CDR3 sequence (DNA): TGTGCCATCAAACCAACGGGACAAGCTAACTACGAGCAGTACTTC. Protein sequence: CAIKPTGQANYEQYF.

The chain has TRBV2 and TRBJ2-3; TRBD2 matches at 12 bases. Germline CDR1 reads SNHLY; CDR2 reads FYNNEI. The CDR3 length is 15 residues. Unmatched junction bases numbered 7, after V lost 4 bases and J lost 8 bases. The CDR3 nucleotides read TGTGCCAGCAGTGTGACTAGCGGGGGCCCCGCTACGCAGTATTTT. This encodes CASSVTSGGPATQYF.

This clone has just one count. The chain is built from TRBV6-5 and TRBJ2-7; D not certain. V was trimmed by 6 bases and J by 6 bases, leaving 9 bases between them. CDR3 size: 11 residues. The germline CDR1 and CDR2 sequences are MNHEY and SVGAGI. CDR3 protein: CASRQGGEQYF. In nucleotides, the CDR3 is TGTGCCAGCAGGCAAGGCGGCGAGCAGTACTTC.

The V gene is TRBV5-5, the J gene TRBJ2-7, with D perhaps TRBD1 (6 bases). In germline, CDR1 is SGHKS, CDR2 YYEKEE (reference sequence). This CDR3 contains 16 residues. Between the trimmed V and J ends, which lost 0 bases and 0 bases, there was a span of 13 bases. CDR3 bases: TGTGCCAGCAGCTTGGCGGGGCAGGGGATCTCCTACGAGCAGTACTTC. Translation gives CASSLAGQGISYEQYF.

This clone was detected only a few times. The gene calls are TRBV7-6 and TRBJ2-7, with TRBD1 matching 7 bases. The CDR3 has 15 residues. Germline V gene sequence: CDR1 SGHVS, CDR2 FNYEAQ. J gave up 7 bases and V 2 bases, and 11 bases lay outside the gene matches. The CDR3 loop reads CASSLMGQGVGEQYF. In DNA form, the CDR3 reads TGTGCCAGCAGCTTAATGGGCCAGGGGGTAGGGGAGCAGTACTTC.

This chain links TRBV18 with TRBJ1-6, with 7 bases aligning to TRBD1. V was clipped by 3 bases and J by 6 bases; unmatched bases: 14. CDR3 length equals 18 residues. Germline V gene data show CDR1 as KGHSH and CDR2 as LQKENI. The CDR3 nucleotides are TGTGCCAGCTCACCGAATCAACCCGGGACAGCACTTAATTCACCCCTCCACTTT. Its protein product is CASSPNQPGTALNSPLHF. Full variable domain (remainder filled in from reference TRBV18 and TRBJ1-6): NAGVMQNPRHLVRRRGQEARLRCSPMKGHSHVYWYRQLPEEGLKFMVYLQKENIIDESGMPKERFSAEFPKEGPSILRIQQVVRGDSAAYFCASSPNQPGTALNSPLHFGNGTRLTVT.

The CDR3 DNA reads as TGTGCCAGCAGTCGCCGGGACAGGGGAAGGGTCTCCTACGAGCAGTACTTC. Its translation: CASSRRDRGRVSYEQYF. The rearrangement joins TRBV27 to TRBJ2-7; 10 bases are shared with TRBD1. The J segment lost 0 bases and the V segment lost 5 bases, leaving 10 bases of the junction unmatched. The CDR3 is 17 amino acids. CDR1 and CDR2 from the germline V gene are MNHEY and SMNVEV (reference sequence).

CDR3 region: CASSGRNIRNSGTADTQYF. As DNA, the CDR3 is TGCGCCAGCAGTGGACGGAATATTCGGAATAGCGGGACCGCAGATACGCAGTATTTT. V gene TRBV10-1 combines with J gene TRBJ2-3; 8 bases are shared with TRBD2. CDR3 length: 19 residues. Germline V lookup: CDR1 WNHNN, CDR2 SYGVQD (reference sequence). The trim removed 4 bases at V and 4 bases at J, leaving 19 bases unmatched.

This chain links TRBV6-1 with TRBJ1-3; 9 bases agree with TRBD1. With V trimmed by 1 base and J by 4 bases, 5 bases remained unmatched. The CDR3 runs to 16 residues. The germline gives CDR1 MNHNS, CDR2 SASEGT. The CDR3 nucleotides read TGTGCCAGCAGTGAAGGGACAGGGGTTTCAGGAAACACCATATATTTT. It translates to CASSEGTGVSGNTIYF.